This T cell receptor (beta chain) appears in the sequencing data of a study of blood T cell repertoires in COVID-19 (dated by TCRdb to about 2020). About the study as a whole: The collaborator samples originated in the United States, Italy and Spain and spanned the acute and convalescent phases of COVID-19. Samples came from the ongoing ImmuneRACE study (first 160 participants) plus 1,254 subjects from 6 global collaborators. Deeply sampled blood TCRbeta repertoires from subjects exposed to, actively infected with, or recovered from COVID-19 were included in the dataset. The material from the prospective study consisted of cDNA or gDNA derived from T cells, B-cell-depleted T cells, or PBMCs. Where available, HLA class I and class II types were obtained from metadata supplied by the sample provider rather than from assay-based typing. A freely available public database, intended as a resource for researchers studying the immune response to SARS-CoV-2, is where the repertoires were released. A de-identified subject ID, COVID-19 status, age in years and sex were almost always included in the sample metadata. Study-wide conclusions, independent of this receptor: The amount of clinical and demographic metadata varied by source and participant and was provided uncurated.

Each collaborating institution followed its own protocols to collect whole blood in K2EDTA tubes. Collaborator samples were shipped for TCRbeta analysis as frozen whole blood, isolated PBMCs, or DNA extracted from either sample type. This clone was seen more than once but under ten times. Its cognate antigen has yet to be identified. Within one base of it there is no much larger clone, and no base qualities were kept. The germline V gene supplies CDR1 MDHEN and CDR2 SYDVKM. V lost 5 bases and J lost 1 base, and the count of bases not matched to a germline gene is 4. The CDR3 spans 14 residues, from the cysteine through the phenylalanine. The retained sequence is limited to the CDR3, 42 bases, with the frame set at the first base. TCRbeta CDR3 regions were amplified from genomic DNA by means of the immunoSEQ Assay, a bias-controlled multiplex PCR. Processing in the source paper ran as follows. Nucleated cell counts per sample were estimated from amplification of reference gene primers within the assay. To quantify the absolute abundance of each unique TCRbeta CDR3 rearrangement, sequence reads were collapsed and filtered. For each sample, productive Simpson clonality was calculated as the square root of Simpson's diversity index across productive rearrangements. TCRdb mirrors the immuneACCESS table, restricted to in-frame sequences. Some clones are absent from its copies; in checked studies, under half trace to an unresolved V gene, and the reason for the others is unknown. The DNA gave D and trimming, while V, J and clone size come from that table. The sample includes 40,000 to 60,000 clones, with roughly 82% observed a single time. Approximately 7.7% of the sample belongs to the ten largest clones.

Sequenced input: peripheral blood. The sequence derives from a human donor in a cohort sampled during active COVID-19. The rearrangement combines TRBV28 with TRBJ1-1, with 7 junctional bases fitting TRBD1. CDR3 region: CASSITGENTEAFF. The nucleotide sequence reads TGTGCCAGCAGTATCACAGGGGAGAACACTGAAGCTTTCTTT.